This T cell receptor (beta chain) was observed in a study of control samples from healthy donors and cancer patients. TCRdb's table, derived via immunoSEQ multiplex PCR, lists solely in-frame clones and lacks some. Counted here are some 64,000 clones, about nine tenths occurring once; the ten biggest clones make up about 1.2%. The length of the CDR3 is 12 residues. Germline-derived CDR1 and CDR2 are SGDLS and YYNGEE. The trim removed 5 bases at V and 6 bases at J, leaving 3 bases unmatched. The sample comprised PBMCs. The rearrangement uses TRBV9 and TRBJ2-3; 7 nucleotides align to TRBD2. The TCR comes from a woman between 50 and 59 years old with colorectal cancer. CDR3 bases: TGTGCCAGCAGTAATAGCGGGGATACGCAGTATTTT. It specifies CASSNSGDTQYF.